This T cell receptor (beta chain) came from a study of blood T cell repertoires in COVID-19. The assay was immunoSEQ multiplex PCR, and TCRdb's table has in-frame clones only and misses some. Here the sample spans roughly 170,000 clones, about nine tenths being singletons. The germline V gene encodes CDR1 SGHTA and CDR2 FQGNSA. Trimming took off 0 bases at V and 12 bases at J, with 14 bases between the two ends. This CDR3 contains 13 residues. V is TRBV7-2 and J is TRBJ1-1; D is undetermined. The sequencing sample was made of peripheral blood. This clonotype originated in a man in his 70s with active or convalescent COVID-19. CDR3 nucleotide sequence: TGTGCCAGCAGCTTAGCACCCCCCGGAGTGACTTTCTTT. Protein: CASSLAPPGVTFF.